Sequencing of this T cell receptor (beta chain) was carried out in a study of response to subunit inactivated influenza vaccine. CDR3 length: 13 residues. The germline V and J ends were trimmed by 7 bases and 6 bases, with 19 bases remaining between them. Germline values: CDR1 DFQATT, CDR2 SNEGSKA (reference sequence). TCRdb processed the RT-PCR reads anew with MiXCR; each CDR3 protein has one entry. The sample consists of about 830,000 distinct CDR3 sequences, about a fifth of them appearing once. General observations from the study: Authors suggested each seasonal flu vaccination may recruit only limited numbers of new T cells.

This clonotype turned up a few times. Its antigen remains unidentified. The TCR sequence derives from a man aged 45-65 years who received an inactivated influenza vaccine. This sample comprised PBMCs from blood, obtained about 5 days after vaccination. This chain joins TRBV20-1 and TRBJ2-7; weak D call: TRBD1 (5 bases). This CDR3 reads CSVASGSHGEQYF. In DNA, the CDR3 is TGCAGTGTCGCGTCAGGGTCCCACGGCGAGCAGTACTTC.